The 3 T cell receptor beta chains presented below share a single source sample, sequenced in a study of regulatory T cells in long-lasting Graves disease. Libraries of TCR beta came from iRepertoire HTBI primers plus Arm-PCR of CDR3 regions. TCRdb fed the multiplex PCR reads into MiXCR, producing one record per CDR3 protein. The data show some 350,000 distinct CDR3 sequences, with about 16% seen just once and over 20% held by the top ten. Described time point: newly diagnosed GD, antithyroid drugs for less than 3 months. TCR sequences were obtained from RNA taken from PBMCs. In addition, the sample was reused for a study of T cells in Graves' hyperthyroidism and ophthalmopathy.

The sequenced sample was peripheral blood mononuclear cells (PBMCs), obtained at new diagnosis, from a patient treated with antithyroid drugs. These receptors were obtained from a woman younger than 30 with Graves disease.

This clonotype has at least ten counts. The chain recombines TRBV18 with TRBJ2-7; the D gene is possibly TRBD1 (7 bases). CDR1 is KGHSH, CDR2 LQKENI, per germline. The CDR3 loop spans 14 amino acids. The germline V and J ends were trimmed by 2 bases and 3 bases, with 11 bases remaining between them. DNA of the CDR3: TGTGCCAGCTCACCAGCGGGACAGAGCTACGAGCAGTACTTC. It specifies CASSPAGQSYEQYF.

This clonotype was seen ten or more times. This chain links TRBV12-3 or TRBV12-4 with TRBJ2-1; TRBD2 matches 14 bases. The trim removed 6 bases at V and 9 bases at J, leaving 10 bases unmatched. CDR3 size: 16 residues. In nucleotides, the CDR3 is TGTGCCAGCAGGGTAGGACTAGCGGGGGGCCCCGGTGAGCAGTTCTTC. It translates to CASRVGLAGGPGEQFF.

The J gene is TRBJ2-7, the V gene TRBV19; a possible D gene is TRBD2 (6 bases). Trimming stripped 5 bases from V and 2 bases from J, with 10 bases between. CDR1 LNHDA and CDR2 SQIVND come from the germline V gene (reference sequence). CDR3 size: 13 residues. The CDR3 DNA reads TGTGCCAGTAGTGGCGGGGTAGCCTACGAGCAGTACTTC. Translation: CASSGGVAYEQYF.